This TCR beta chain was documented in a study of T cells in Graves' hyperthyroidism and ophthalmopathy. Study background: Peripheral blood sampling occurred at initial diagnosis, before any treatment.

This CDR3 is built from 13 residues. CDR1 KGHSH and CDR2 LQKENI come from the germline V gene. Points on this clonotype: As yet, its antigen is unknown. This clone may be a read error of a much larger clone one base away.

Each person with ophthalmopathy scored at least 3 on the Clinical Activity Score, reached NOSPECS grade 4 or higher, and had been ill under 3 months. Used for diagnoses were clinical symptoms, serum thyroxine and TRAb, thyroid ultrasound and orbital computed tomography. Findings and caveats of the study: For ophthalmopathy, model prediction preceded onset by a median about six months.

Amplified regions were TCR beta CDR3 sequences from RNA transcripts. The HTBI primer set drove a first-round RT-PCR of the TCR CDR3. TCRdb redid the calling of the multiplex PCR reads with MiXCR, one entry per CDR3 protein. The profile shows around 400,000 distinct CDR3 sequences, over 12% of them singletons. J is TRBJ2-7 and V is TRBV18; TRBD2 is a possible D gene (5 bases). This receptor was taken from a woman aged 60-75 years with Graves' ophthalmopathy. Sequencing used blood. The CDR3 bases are TGTGCCAGCTCACCACCCGGGAACTACGAGCAGCACTTC. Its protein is CASSPPGNYEQHF.